Detailed here is one T cell receptor (beta chain). The sample is drawn from a study of blood T cell repertoires in COVID-19. Looking at the study overall: The study drew acute and convalescent COVID-19 samples from the United States, Italy and Spain. Sources were T cells, B-cell-depleted T cells, or PBMCs; the material itself was cDNA or gDNA.

The V and J ends lost 6 bases and 3 bases, in that order; junction bases with no gene match: 9. CDR3 length: 16 amino acids. Germline CDR1 and CDR2: LNHDA and SQIVND (reference sequence). Authors' data handling: For nucleated cells, counts were estimated from reference gene primer amplification. This table comes from immunoSEQ multiplex PCR, and its TCRdb copy is limited to in-frame clones, with some not included. For V, J and clone size, that table is used; D and trimming come from the DNA. This table has about 76,000 clones, roughly 80% appearing once. The sequenced material came from peripheral blood. V usage is TRBV19 and J usage is TRBJ2-7, with 12 bases matching TRBD2. The sequence derives from a human donor in a cohort sampled during active COVID-19. As DNA, the CDR3 is TGTGCCAGTAGCCGACTAGCGGGGGCCCTCTACTACGAGCAGTACTTC. It translates to CASSRLAGALYYEQYF.